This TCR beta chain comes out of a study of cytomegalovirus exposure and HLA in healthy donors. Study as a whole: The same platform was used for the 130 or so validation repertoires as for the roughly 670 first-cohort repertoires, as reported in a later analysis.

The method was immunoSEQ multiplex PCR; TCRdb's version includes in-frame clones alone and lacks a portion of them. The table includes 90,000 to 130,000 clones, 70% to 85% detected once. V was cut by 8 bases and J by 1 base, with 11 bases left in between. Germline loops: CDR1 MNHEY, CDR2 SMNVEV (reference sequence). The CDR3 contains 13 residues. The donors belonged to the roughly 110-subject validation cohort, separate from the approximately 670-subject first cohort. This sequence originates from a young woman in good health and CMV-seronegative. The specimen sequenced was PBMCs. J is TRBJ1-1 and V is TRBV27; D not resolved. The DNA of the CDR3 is TGTGCCAGCCGAGCAAGTCGGAACACTGAAGCTTTCTTT. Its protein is CASRASRNTEAFF.